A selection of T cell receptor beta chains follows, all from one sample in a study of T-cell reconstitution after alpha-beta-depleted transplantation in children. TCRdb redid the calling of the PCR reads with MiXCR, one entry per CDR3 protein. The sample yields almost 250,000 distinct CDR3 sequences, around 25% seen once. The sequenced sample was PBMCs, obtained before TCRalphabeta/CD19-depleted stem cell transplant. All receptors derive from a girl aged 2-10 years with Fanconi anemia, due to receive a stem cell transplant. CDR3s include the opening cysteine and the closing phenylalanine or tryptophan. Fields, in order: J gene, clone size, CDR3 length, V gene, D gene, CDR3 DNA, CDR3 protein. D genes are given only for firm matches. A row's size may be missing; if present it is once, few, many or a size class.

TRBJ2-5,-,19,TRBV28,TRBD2,TGTGCCAGCAGTTTATGGGGACTAGCGGGAGAAGGGGTCGGCGAGACCCAGTACTTC,CASSLWGLAGEGVGETQYF
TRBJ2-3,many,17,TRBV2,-,TGTGCCAGCAGTGTTTTTGTATCGACAGTGGGGCTGGATACGCAGTATTTT,CASSVFVSTVGLDTQYF
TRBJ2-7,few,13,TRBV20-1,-,TGCAGTGCCGGGGGGCTAGCGAATGTCGAGCAGTACTTC,CSAGGLANVEQYF
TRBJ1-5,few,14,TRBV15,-,TGTGCCACCAGCAGAGTTGGCCAGTTGTCCGCCCAGCATTTT,CATSRVGQLSAQHF
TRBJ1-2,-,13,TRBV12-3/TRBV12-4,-,TGTGCCAGCAGTTCCCTGGACGGTTATGGCTACACCTTC,CASSSLDGYGYTF
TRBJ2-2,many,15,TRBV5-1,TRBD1,TGCGCCAGCAGCCAGCGACAGGGAACCCCCGGGGAGCTGTTTTTT,CASSQRQGTPGELFF
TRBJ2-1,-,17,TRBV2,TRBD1,TGTGCCAGCAGAGGAGGACAGGGCCTAAGCTCCTACAATGAGCAGTTCTTC,CASRGGQGLSSYNEQFF
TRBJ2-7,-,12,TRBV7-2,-,TGTGCCAGCAGCTTAGGAACAAACGAGCAGTACTTC,CASSLGTNEQYF
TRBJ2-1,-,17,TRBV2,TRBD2,TGTGCCAGCAGTGCTCCGCGACCTAGCGGGAGTCGCGATGAGCAGTTCTTC,CASSAPRPSGSRDEQFF
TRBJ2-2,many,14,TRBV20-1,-,TGCAGTGCTAGAGATGGGGTTTACACCGGGGAGCTGTTTTTT,CSARDGVYTGELFF
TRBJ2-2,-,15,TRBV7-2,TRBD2,TGTGCCAGCAGCTTAGTCGTAGCGGGGTCCGGGGAGCTGTTTTTT,CASSLVVAGSGELFF
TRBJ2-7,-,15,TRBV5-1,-,TGCGCCAGCAGCTTGGAAGGGCGTACCTCCTACGAGCAGTACTTC,CASSLEGRTSYEQYF
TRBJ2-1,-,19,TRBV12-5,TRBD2,TGTGCTAGTGGTGAACTAGCGGGAGGGTTCACGAGCTCCTACAATGAGCAGTTCTTC,CASGELAGGFTSSYNEQFF
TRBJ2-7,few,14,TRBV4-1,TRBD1,TGCGCCAGCGGACGGACAGGCCAAAGCTACGAGCAGTACTTC,CASGRTGQSYEQYF
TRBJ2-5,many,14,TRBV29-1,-,TGCAGCGTTACGGATTGGGGTTACCAAGAGACCCAGTACTTC,CSVTDWGYQETQYF
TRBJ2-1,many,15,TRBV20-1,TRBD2,TGCAGTGCTAGAGATCTGAAGCGGGAGGGGAATGAGCAGTTCTTC,CSARDLKREGNEQFF
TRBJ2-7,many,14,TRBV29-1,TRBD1,TGCAGCGTTGGAGGGGGGACAGGATCCTACGAGCAGTACTTC,CSVGGGTGSYEQYF
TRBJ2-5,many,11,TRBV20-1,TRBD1,TGCAGTGCTGACAGGGTGGAGACCCAGTACTTC,CSADRVETQYF
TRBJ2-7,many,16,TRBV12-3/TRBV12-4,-,TGTGCCAGCAGTTTAGGGGCGGGACGGATCTCCTACGAGCAGTACTTC,CASSLGAGRISYEQYF
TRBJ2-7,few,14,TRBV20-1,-,TGCAGTGCTAGGGCCCTGCACCACCTTAACGAGCAGTACTTC,CSARALHHLNEQYF
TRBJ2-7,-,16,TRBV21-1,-,-,CASRQYTCTENYEQYF
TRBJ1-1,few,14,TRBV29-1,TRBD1,TGCAGCGTGGACAACAGGGGGAGGAACACTGAAGCTTTCTTT,CSVDNRGRNTEAFF
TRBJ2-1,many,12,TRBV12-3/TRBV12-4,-,TGTGCCAGCAGGGAGTCCTACAATGAGCAGTTCTTC,CASRESYNEQFF
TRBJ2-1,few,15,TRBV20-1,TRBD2,TGCAGTGCTAGAGGACTAGCGGGGACATACAATGAGCAGTTCTTC,CSARGLAGTYNEQFF
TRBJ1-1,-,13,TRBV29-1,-,TGCAGCGTTGCTAACGGCGTCTTTAGTGAAGCTTTCTTT,CSVANGVFSEAFF
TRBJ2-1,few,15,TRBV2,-,TGTGCCAGCAGTGAACGAGAGAGCTCCTACAATGAGCAGTTCTTC,CASSERESSYNEQFF
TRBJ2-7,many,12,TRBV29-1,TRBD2,TGCAGCGTCCTAGCGGGTCGCTACGAGCAGTACTTC,CSVLAGRYEQYF
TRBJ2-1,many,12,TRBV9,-,TGTGCCAGCAGCGTAGGCTCGGGGCCGCAGTTCTTC,CASSVGSGPQFF
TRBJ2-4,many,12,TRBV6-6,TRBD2,TGTGCCAGCAGTTACGGGACTAGCGGGAGGTACTTC,CASSYGTSGRYF
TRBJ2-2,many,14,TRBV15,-,TGTGCCACCAGCAGGGAATCGTGGACCGGGGAGCTGTTTTTT,CATSRESWTGELFF
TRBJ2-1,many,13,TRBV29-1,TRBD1,TGCAGCGCCCGGACAGGGGGTTGGAATGAGCAGTTCTTC,CSARTGGWNEQFF